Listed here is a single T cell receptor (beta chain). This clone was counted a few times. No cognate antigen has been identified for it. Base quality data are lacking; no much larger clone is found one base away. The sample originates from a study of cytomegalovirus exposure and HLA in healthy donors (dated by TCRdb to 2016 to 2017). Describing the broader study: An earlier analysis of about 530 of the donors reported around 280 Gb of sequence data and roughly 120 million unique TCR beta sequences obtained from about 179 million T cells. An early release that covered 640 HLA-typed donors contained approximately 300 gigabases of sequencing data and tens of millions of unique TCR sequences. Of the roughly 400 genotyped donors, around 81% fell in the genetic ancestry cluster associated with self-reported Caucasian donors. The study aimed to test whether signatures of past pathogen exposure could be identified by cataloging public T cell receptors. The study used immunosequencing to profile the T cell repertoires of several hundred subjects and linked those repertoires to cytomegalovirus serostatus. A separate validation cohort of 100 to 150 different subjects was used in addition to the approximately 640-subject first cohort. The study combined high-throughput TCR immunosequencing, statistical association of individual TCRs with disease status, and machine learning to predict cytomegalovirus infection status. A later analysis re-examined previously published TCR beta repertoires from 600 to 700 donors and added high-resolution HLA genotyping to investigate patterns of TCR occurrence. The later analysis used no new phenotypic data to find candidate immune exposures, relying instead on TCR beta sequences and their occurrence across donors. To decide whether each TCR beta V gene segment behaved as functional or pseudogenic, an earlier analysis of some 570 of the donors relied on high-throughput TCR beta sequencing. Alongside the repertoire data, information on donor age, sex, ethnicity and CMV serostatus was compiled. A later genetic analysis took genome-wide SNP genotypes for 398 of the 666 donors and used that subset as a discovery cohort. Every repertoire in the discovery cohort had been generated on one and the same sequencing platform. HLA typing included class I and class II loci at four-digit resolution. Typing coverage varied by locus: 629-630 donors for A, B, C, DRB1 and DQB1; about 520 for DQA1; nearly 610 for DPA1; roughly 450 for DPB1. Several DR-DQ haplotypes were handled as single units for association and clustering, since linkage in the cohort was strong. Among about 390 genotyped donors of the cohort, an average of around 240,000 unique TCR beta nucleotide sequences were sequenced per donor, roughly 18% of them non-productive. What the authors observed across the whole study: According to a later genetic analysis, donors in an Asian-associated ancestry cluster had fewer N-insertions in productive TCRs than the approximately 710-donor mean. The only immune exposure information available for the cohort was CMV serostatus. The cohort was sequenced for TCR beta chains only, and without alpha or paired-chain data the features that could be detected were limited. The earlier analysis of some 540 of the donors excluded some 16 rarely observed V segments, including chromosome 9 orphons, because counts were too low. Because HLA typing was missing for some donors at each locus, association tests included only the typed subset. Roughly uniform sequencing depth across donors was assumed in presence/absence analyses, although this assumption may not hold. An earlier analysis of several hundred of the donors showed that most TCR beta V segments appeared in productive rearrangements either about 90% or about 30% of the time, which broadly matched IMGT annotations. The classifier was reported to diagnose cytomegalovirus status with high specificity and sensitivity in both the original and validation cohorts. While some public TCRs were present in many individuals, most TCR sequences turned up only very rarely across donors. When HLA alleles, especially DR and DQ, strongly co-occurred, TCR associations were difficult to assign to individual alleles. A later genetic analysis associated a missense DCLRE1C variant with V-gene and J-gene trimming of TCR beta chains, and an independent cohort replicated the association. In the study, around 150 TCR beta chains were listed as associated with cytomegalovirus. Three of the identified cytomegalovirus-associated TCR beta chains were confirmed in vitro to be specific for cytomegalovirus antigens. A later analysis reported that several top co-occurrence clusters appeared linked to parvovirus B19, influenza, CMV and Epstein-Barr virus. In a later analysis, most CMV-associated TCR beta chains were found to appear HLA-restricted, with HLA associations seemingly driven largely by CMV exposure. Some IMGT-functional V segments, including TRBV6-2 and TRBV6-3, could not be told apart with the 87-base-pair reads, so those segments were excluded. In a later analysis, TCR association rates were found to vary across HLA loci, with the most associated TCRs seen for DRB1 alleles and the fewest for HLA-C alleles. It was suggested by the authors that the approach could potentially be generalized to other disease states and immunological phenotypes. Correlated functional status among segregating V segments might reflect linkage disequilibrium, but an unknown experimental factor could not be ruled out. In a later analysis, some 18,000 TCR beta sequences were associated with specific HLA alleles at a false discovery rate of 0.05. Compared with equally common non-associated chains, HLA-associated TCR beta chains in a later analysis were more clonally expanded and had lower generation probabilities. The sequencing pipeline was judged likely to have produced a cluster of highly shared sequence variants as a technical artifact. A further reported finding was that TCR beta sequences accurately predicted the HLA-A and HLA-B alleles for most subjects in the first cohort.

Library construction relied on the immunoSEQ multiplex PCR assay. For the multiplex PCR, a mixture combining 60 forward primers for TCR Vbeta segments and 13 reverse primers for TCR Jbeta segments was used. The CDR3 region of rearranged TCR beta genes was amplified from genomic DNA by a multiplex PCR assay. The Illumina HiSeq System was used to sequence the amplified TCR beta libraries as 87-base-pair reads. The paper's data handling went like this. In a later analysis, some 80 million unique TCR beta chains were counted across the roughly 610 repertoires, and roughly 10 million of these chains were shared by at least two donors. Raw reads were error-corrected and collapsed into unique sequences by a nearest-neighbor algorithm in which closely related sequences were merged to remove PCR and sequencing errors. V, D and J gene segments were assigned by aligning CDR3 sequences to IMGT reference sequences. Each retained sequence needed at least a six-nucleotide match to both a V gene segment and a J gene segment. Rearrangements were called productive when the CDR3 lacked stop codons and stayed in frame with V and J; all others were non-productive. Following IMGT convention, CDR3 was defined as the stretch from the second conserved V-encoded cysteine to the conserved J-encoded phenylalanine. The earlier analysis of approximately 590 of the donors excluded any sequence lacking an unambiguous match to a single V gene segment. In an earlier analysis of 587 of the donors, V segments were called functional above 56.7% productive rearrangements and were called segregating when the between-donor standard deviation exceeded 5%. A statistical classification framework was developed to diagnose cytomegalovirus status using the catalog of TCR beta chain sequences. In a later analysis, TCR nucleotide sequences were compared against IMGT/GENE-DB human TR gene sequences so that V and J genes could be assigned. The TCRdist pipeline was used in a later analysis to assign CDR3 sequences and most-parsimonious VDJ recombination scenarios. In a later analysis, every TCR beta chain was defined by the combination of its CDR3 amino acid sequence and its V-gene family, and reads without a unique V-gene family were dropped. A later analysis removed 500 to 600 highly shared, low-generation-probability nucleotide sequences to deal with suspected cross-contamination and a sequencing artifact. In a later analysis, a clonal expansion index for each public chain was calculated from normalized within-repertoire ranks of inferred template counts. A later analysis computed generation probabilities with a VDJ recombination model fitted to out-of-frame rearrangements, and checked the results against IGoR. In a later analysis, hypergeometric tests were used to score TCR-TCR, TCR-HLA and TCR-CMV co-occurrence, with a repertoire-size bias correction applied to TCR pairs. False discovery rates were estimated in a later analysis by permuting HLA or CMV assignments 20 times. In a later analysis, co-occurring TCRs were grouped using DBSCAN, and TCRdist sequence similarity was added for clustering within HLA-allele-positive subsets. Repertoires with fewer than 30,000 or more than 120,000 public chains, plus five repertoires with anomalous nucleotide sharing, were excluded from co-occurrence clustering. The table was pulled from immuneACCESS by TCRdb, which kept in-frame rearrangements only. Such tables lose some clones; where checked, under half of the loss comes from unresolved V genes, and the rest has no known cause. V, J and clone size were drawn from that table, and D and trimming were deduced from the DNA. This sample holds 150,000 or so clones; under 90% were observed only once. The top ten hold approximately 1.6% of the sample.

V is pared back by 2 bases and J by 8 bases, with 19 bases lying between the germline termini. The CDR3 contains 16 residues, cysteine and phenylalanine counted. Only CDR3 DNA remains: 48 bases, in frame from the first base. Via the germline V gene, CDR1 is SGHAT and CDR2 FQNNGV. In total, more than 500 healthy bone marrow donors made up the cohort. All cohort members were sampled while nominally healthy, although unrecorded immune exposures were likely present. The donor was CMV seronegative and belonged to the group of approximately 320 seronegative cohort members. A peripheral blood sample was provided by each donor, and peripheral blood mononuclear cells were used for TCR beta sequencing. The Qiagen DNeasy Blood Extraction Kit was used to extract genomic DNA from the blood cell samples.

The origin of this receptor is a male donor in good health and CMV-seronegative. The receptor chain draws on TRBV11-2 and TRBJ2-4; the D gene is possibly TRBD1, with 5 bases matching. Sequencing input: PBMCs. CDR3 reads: CASSLSRTGSLDIQYF. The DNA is TGTGCCAGCAGCTTAAGCCGAACAGGTTCCCTGGACATTCAGTACTTC.